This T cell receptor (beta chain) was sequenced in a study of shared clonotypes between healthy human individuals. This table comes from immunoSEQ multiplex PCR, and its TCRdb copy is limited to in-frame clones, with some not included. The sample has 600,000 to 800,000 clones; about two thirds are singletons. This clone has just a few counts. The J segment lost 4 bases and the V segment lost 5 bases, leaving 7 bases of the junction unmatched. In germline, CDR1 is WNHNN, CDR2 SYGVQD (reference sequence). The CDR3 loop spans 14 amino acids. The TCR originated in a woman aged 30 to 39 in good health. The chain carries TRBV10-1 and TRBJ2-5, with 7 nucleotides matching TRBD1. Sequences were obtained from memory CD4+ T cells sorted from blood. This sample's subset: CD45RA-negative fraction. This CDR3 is CASSTGDGLETQYF. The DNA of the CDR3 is TGCGCCAGCAGTACAGGGGATGGTCTAGAGACCCAGTACTTC.